This TCR beta chain was recorded in a study of T cells after posttransplantation cyclophosphamide. General study findings and limits: TRB clonality was highly associated with recipient CMV seropositivity and reactivation. Skin or GI-infiltrating T cells shared few TRB sequences with blood.

Trimming took 0 bases from V and 5 from J; bases not matched to a gene: 5. This CDR3 comprises 17 residues. The germline CDR1 and CDR2 sequences are SGHRS and YFSETQ. Busulfan-fludarabine conditioning, marrow transplant, and cyclophosphamide on days +3 and +4 were administered. This clone has a count of ten or more. Antigen specificity is unknown. Generated by immunoSEQ multiplex PCR, the TCRdb table keeps only in-frame clones and is missing some. Singletons are absent from the sample, which has roughly 25,000 clones. This specimen consisted of PBMCs, obtained after allogeneic stem cell transplant with posttransplant cyclophosphamide. The chain couples TRBV5-1 to TRBJ2-3, with TRBD2 matching over 14 bases. The receptor comes from a young adult male patient who received an allogeneic stem cell transplant from a related donor, was CMV-positive, and had no GVHD. Among the T cells, some may be from the graft donor. In DNA, the CDR3 is TGCGCCAGCAGCTTGGGCGGGACTAGCGGGGGACAAGATACGCAGTATTTT. It is translated as CASSLGGTSGGQDTQYF.